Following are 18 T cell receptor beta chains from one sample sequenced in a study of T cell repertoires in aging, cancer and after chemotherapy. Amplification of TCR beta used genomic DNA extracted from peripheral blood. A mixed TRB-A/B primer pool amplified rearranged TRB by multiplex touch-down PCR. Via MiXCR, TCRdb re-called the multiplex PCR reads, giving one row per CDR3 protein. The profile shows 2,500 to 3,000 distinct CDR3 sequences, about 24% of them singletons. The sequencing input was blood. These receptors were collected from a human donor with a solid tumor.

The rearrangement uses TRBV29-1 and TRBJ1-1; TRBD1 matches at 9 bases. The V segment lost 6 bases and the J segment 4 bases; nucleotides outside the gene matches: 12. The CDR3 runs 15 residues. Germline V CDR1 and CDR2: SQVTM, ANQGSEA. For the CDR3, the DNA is TGCAGCGTGGCCGGGACAGGGAGGCACTCCACTGAAGCTTTCTTT. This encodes CSVAGTGRHSTEAFF.

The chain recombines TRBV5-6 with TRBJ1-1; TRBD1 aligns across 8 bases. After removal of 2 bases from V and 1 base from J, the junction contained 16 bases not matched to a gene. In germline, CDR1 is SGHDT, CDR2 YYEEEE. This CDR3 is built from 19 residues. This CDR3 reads CASSLDYRGYVFRNTEAFF. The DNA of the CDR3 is TGTGCCAGCAGCTTAGACTACAGGGGGTATGTGTTTCGGAACACTGAAGCTTTCTTT. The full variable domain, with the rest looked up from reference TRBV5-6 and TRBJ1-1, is DAGVTQSPTHLIKTRGQQVTLRCSPKSGHDTVSWYQQALGQGPQFIFQYYEEEERQRGNFPDRFSGHQFPNYSSELNVNALLLGDSALYLCASSLDYRGYVFRNTEAFFGQGTRLTVV.

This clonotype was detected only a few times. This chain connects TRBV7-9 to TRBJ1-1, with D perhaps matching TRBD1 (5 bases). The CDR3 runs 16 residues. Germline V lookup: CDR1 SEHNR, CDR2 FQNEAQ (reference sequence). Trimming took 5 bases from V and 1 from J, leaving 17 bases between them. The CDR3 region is CASSPSWGVENTEAFF. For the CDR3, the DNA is TGTGCCAGCAGCCCATCCTGGGGGGTAGAGAACACTGAAGCTTTCTTT.

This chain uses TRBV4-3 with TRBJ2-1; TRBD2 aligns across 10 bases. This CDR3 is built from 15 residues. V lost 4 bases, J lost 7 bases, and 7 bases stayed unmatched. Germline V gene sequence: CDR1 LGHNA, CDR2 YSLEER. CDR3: CASSPGGSGRNEQFF. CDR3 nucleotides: TGCGCCAGCAGCCCGGGGGGTAGCGGGAGGAATGAGCAGTTCTTC.

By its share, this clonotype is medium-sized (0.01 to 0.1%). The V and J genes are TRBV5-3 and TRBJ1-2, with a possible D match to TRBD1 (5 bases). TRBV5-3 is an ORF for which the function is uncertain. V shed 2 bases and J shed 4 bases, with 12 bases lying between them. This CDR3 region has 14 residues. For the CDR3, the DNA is TGTGCCAGAAGCTTTAGGCTCCAGGGCTATGGCTACACCTTC. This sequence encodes CARSFRLQGYGYTF.

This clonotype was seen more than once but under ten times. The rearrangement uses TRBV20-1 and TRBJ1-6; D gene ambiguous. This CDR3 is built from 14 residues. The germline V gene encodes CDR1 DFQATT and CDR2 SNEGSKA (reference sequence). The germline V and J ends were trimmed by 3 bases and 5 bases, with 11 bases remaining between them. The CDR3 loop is CSARSRNDNSPLHF. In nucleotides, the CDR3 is TGCAGTGCTAGGTCCAGAAATGATAATTCACCCCTCCACTTT.

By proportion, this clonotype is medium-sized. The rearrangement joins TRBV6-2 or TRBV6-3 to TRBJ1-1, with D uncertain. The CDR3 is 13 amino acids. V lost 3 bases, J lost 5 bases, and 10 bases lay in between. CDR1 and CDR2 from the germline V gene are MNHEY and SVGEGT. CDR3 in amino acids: CASSYFGETEAFF. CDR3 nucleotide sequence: TGTGCCAGCAGTTATTTTGGGGAGACTGAAGCTTTCTTT.

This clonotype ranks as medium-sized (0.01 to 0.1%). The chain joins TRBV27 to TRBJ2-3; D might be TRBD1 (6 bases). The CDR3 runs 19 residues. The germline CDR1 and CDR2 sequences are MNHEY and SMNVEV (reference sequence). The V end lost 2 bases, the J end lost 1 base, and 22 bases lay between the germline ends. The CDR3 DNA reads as TGTGCCAGCAGTTTAAGGGGAACAGGGATCCTCCCGGGCACAGATACGCAGTATTTT. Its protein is CASSLRGTGILPGTDTQYF.

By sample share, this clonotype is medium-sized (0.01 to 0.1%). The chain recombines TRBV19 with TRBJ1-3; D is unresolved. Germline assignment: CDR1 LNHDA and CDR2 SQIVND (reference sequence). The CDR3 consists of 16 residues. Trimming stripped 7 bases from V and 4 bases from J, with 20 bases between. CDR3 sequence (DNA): TGTGCCAGTACCCAACCCCGGGTGGGCGGGGGAAACACCATATATTTT. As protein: CASTQPRVGGGNTIYF. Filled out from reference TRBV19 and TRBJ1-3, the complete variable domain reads DGGITQSPKYLFRKEGQNVTLSCEQNLNHDAMYWYRQDPGQGLRLIYYSQIVNDFQKGDIAEGYSVSREKKESFPLTVTSAQKNPTAFYLCASTQPRVGGGNTIYFGEGSWLTVV.

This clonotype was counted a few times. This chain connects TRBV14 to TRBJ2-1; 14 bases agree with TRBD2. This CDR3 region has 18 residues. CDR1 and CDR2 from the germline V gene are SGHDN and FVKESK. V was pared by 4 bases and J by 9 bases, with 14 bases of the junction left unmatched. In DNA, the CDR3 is TGTGCCAGCAGCCCTTTAACGAGGGGGACTAGCGGGAGTAGTGAGCAGTTCTTC. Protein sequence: CASSPLTRGTSGSSEQFF. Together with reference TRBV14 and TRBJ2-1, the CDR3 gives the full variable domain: EAGVTQFPSHSVIEKGQTVTLRCDPISGHDNLYWYRRVMGKEIKFLLHFVKESKQDESGMPNNRFLAERTGGTYSTLKVQPAELEDSGVYFCASSPLTRGTSGSSEQFFGPGTRLTVL.

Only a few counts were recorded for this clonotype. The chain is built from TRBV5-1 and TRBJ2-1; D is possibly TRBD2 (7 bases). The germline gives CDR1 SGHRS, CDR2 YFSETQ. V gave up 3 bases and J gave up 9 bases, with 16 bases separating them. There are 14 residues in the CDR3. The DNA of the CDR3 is TGCGCCAGCAGCTATATGGGAGGGGGGGGTGAGCAGTTCTTC. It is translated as CASSYMGGGGEQFF. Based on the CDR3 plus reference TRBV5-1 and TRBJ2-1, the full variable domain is KAGVTQTPRYLIKTRGQQVTLSCSPISGHRSVSWYQQTPGQGLQFLFEYFSETQRNKGNFPGRFSGRQFSNSRSEMNVSTLELGDSALYLCASSYMGGGGEQFFGPGTRLTVL.

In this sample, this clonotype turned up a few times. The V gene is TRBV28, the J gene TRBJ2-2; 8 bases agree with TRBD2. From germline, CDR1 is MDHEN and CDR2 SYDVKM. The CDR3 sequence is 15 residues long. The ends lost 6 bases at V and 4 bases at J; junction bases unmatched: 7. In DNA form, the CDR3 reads TGTGCCAGCAGCTCAGCGGGAGTTACCACCGGGGAGCTGTTTTTT. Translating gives CASSSAGVTTGELFF.

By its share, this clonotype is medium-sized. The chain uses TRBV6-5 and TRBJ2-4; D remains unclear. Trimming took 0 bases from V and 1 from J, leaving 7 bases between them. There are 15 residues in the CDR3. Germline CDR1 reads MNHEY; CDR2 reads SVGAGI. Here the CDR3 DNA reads TGTGCCAGCAGTTACTCGAAAGGGGCCAAAAACATTCAGTACTTC. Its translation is CASSYSKGAKNIQYF.

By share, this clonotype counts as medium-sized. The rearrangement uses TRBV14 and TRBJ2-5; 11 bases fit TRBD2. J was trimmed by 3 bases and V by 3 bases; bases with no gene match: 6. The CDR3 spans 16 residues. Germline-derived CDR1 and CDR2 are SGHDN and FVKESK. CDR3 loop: CASSQGTSGFKETQYF. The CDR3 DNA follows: TGTGCCAGCAGCCAGGGGACTAGCGGTTTTAAAGAGACCCAGTACTTC.

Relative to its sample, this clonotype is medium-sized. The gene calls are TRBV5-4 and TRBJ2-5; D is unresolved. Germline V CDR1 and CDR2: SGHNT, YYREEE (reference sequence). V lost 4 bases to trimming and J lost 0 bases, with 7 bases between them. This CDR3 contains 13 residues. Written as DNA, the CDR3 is TGTGCCAGCAGCGGCCGGCACCAAGAGACCCAGTACTTC. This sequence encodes CASSGRHQETQYF.

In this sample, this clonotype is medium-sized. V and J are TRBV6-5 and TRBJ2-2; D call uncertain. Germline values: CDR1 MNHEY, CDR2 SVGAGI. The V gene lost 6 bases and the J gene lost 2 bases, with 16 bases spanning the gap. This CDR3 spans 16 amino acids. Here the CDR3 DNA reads TGTGCCAGCAGCCCAAAAAGGCGTCTTAACACCGGGGAGCTGTTTTTT. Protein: CASSPKRRLNTGELFF.

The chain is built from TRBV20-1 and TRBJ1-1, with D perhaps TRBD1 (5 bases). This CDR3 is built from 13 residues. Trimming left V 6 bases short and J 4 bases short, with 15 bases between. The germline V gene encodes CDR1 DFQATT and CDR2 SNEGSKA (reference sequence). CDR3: CSAALRGGTEAFF. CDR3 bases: TGCAGTGCCGCGCTGCGGGGGGGCACTGAAGCTTTCTTT.

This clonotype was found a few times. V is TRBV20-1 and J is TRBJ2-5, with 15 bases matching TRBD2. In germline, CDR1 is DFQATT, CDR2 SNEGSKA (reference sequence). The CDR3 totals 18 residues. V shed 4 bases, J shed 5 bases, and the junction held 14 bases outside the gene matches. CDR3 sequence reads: CSANDRTSGRAGGETQYF. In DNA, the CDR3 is TGCAGTGCTAACGATCGGACTAGCGGGAGGGCCGGGGGGGAGACCCAGTACTTC.